The entry below describes one TCR beta chain. This record belongs to a study of blood T cell repertoires in COVID-19. Study-wide context: Whether acute or convalescent, the COVID-19 samples came from the United States, Italy and Spain.

Original processing notes: For nucleated cells, counts were estimated from reference gene primer amplification. The assay was immunoSEQ multiplex PCR, and TCRdb's table has in-frame clones only and misses some. V and J calls and clone size are copied from that table; D and trimming were computed from the DNA. The table lists more than 65,000 clones, around 79% of them singletons. The CDR3 spans 14 residues. Germline trimming cut 8 bases from V and 2 bases from J; bases unmatched to any gene: 5. Germline values: CDR1 LNHDA, CDR2 SQIVND (reference sequence). Sequences were obtained from peripheral blood. V is TRBV19 and J is TRBJ1-5; 8 nucleotides align to TRBD1. The source is a woman in her seventies with acute or convalescent COVID-19. The CDR3 protein is CASDQGQGNQPQHF. The CDR3 DNA sequence: TGTGCCAGTGACCAGGGACAGGGCAATCAGCCCCAGCATTTT.